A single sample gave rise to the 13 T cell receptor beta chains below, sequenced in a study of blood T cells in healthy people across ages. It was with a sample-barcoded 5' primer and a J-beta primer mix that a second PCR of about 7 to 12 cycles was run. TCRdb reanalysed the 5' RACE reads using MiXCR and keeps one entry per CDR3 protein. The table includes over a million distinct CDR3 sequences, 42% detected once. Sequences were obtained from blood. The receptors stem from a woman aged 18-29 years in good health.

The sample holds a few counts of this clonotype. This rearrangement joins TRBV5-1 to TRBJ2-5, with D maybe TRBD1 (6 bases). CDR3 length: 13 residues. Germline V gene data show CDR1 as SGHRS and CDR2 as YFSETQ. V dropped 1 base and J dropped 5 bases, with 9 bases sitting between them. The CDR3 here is CASSLHQGETQYF. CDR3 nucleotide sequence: TGCGCCAGCAGCTTGCATCAGGGGGAGACCCAGTACTTC.

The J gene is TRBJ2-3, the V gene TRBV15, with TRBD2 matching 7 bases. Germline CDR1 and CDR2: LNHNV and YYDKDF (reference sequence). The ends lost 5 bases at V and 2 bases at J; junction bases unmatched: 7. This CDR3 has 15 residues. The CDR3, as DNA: TGTGCCACCAGCGTCGGGAGGCCTTACACAGATACGCAGTATTTT. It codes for CATSVGRPYTDTQYF.

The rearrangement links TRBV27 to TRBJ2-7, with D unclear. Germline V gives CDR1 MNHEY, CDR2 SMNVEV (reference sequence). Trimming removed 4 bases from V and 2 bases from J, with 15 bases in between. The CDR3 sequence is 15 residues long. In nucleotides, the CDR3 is TGTGCCAGCAGTTCCCCCCCGGTAGGAACCTACGAGCAGTACTTC. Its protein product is CASSSPPVGTYEQYF.

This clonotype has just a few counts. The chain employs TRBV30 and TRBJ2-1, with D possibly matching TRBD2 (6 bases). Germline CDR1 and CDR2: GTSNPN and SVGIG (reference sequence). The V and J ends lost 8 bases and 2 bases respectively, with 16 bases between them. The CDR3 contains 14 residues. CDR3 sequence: CAGERVWPYNEQFF. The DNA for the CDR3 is TGTGCCGGGGAGCGGGTATGGCCCTACAATGAGCAGTTCTTC.

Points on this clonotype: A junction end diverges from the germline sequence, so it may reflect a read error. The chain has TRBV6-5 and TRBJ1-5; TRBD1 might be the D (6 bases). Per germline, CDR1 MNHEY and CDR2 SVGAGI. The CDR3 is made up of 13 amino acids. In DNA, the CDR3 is TGTGCCAGCAGAGGGGGTGGCAATCAGCCCAAGCATTTT. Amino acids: CASRGGGNQPKHF.

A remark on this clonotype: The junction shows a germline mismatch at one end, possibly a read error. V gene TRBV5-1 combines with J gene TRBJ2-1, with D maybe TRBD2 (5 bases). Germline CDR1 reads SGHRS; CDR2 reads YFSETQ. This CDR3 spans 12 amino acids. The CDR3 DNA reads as TGCACCAGCAACGGGGACTACAATGAGCAGTTCTTC. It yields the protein CTSNGDYNEQFF.

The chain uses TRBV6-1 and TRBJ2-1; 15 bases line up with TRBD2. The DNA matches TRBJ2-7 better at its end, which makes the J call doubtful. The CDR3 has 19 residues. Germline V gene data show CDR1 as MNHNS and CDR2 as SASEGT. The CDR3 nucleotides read TGTGCCAGCAGGGGACTAGCGGGGGGCCTAGGAGGCTCCTACAATGAGCAGTACTTC. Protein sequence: CASRGLAGGLGGSYNEQYF.

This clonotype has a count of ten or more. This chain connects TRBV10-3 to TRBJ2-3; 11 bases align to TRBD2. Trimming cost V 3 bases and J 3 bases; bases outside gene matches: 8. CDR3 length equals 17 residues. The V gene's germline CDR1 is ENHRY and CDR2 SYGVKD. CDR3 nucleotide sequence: TGTGCCATCAGTGATCTAACCGGGACTAGCGGAACAGATACGCAGTATTTT. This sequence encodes CAISDLTGTSGTDTQYF.

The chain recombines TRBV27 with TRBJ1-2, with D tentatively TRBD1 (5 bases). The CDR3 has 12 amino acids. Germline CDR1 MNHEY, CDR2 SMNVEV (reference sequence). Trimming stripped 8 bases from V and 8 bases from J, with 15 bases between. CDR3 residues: CASLGGADGYTF. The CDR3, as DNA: TGTGCCAGCTTAGGAGGGGCTGACGGCTACACCTTC.

This CDR3 is CASSFRRTEQPNYGYTF. CDR3 nucleotides: TGTGCCAGCAGCTTCAGACGGACAGAGCAACCTAACTATGGCTACACCTTC. The rearrangement uses TRBV7-9 and TRBJ1-2, with D perhaps matching TRBD1 (6 bases). The V gene's germline CDR1 is SEHNR and CDR2 FQNEAQ (reference sequence). CDR3 length: 17 amino acids. Trimming pared 3 bases from V and 0 bases from J, leaving 17 bases between.

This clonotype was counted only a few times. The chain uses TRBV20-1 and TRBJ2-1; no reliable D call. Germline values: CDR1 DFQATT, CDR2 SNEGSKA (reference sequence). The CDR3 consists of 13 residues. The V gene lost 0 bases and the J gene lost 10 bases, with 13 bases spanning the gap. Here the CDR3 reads CSARELSEREQFF. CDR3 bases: TGCAGTGCTAGAGAACTCTCGGAGAGGGAGCAGTTCTTC.

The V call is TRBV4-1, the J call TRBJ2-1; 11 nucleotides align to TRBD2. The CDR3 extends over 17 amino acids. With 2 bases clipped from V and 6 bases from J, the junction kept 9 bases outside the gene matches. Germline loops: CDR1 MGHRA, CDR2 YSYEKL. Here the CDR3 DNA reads TGCGCCAGCAGCCAAAAGTTACCCGGGACTAGCGGCAATGAGCAGTTCTTC. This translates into CASSQKLPGTSGNEQFF.

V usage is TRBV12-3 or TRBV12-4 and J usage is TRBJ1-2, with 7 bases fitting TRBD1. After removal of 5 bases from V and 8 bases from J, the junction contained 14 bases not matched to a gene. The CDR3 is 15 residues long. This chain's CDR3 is CASSPAGVGGEGYTF. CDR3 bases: TGTGCCAGCAGTCCGGCCGGTGTAGGGGGCGAAGGCTACACCTTC.